This T cell receptor (beta chain) emerged from a study of T cells in Graves' hyperthyroidism and ophthalmopathy. Broader study findings: Model output signaled ophthalmopathy a median roughly 6 months ahead of onset.

The V gene lost 1 base and the J gene lost 2 bases, with 21 bases spanning the gap. CDR3 length: 17 residues. Germline assignment: CDR1 DFQATT and CDR2 SNEGSKA (reference sequence). Amplification targeted TCR beta CDR3 regions from RNA transcripts. First-round RT-PCR targeting the TCR CDR3 was performed with the HTBI primer set. Via MiXCR, TCRdb re-called the multiplex PCR reads, giving one row per CDR3 protein. The sample lists fewer than 350,000 distinct CDR3 sequences, more than 10% occurring once. This clonotype was picked up many times. Its antigen is unidentified. The sequenced sample was blood. J is TRBJ2-7 and V is TRBV20-1; D is perhaps TRBD2 (6 bases). The clonotype comes from a woman aged 25 to 45 with Graves' hyperthyroidism that later progressed to Graves' ophthalmopathy. CDR3 sequence: CSARGGMAGTITYEQYF. The DNA for the CDR3 is TGCAGTGCTAGAGGGGGTATGGCGGGGACGATAACCTACGAGCAGTACTTC.